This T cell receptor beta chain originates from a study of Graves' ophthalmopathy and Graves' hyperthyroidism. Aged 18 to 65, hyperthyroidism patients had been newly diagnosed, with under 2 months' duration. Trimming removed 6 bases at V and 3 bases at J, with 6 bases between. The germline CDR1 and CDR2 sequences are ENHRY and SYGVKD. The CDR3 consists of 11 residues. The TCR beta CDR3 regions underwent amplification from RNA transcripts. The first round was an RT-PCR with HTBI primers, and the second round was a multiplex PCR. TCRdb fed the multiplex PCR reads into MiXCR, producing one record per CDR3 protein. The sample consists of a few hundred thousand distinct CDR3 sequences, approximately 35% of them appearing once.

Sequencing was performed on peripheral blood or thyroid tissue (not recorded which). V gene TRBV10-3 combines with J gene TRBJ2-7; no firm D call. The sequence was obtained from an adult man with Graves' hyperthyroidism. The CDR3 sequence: CAIRQDYEQYF. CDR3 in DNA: TGTGCCATCAGGCAGGACTACGAGCAGTACTTC.